This T cell receptor (beta chain) came from a study of draining lymph node invasion in breast cancer (dated by TCRdb to the early 2020s). A note on the overall study: In a separate targeted assay, bulk TCR-beta CDR3 sequencing compared sorted memory regulatory T cells and memory conventional CD4 T cells across breast cancer tissues. From every patient, the primary tumor plus matched non-invaded and tumor-invaded tumor-draining lymph nodes were collected, and both Treg and Tconv subsets were profiled. In the separate targeted TCR sequencing, lymph nodes from roughly five patients were covered, and primary tumors were sequenced for three of those patients.

The CDR3 holds 12 amino acids from the cysteine to the phenylalanine. Solely the CDR3 DNA is kept, with 36 bases framed from the first base. V lost 6 bases and J lost 1 base; the stretch between them is 7 bases long. Receptor amplification or capture employed bulk RNA-seq. Sequencing used an Illumina HiSeq 2500. From the authors' description of their analysis: For the separate targeted TCR-seq dataset, MiXCR version 2.1.5 with default parameters extracted and quantified CDR3 sequences from raw reads. In the separate targeted TCR-seq dataset, TCR-beta clones were defined by the combination of V gene, J gene and CDR3 sequence. For the separate targeted TCR-seq dataset, clones with fewer than three counts were filtered out, after which only the 90% most strongly expressed clones in each sample were kept. In the separate targeted TCR-seq dataset, Treg-Tconv overlap was computed as shared clones divided by total Treg clones per tissue, times 100. TCRdb reworked the public reads: Q25 trimming with fastp, MiXCR clone assembly, productive beta chains retained. Rows matching on CDR3 protein sequence are summarized as one entry with the most common DNA and genes. The V and J calls and clone size come from TCRdb's table, not from the authors' own analysis. Counted in this sample were approximately 800 distinct CDR3 sequences; approximately 68% of them appeared once. Of the sample, around 40% is held by the ten largest clones.

Overall study outcomes, separate from this receptor: The data could not resolve whether Treg conversion took place in a given organ or whether converted Tregs recirculated between nodes and tumor. Roughly 12-25% of Treg TCRs were shared with Tconvs per tissue, interpreted as suggesting peripheral Treg induction. Some of the top 100 tumor clones were detected in invaded and non-invaded nodes, and this detection was taken to suggest recirculation between tumor and draining nodes. In the targeted TCR-seq data, Tregs appeared to be more clonally expanded than Tconvs in all tissues, and lower diversity was found for both subsets in tumor than in lymph nodes. TCRs shared between the Treg and Tconv subsets were regarded as suggesting, but not proving, a common clonal origin. The tumor top-100 clone tracking analysis was possible in only two patients.

CD4+ CD45RA- CD25- cells were sorted as memory conventional CD4 T cells. T cells were pre-enriched with a Miltenyi Pan T Cell isolation kit before staining and sorting. Primary tumors were characterized by immunohistochemistry for estrogen receptor, progesterone receptor, HER2 and Ki-67. Fresh surgical tissue was processed within a few hours after surgery by cutting into small fragments. The tissue fragments were enzymatically digested with Liberase TL plus DNase for 15 to 20 minutes and then passed through a 40-micrometer strainer. Sorting used a BD FACS Aria II with roughly 96-99% purity, after DAPI live/dead staining. Sorted cells were lysed in TCL buffer, and RNA was purified using a Norgen Single Cell RNA purification kit that included DNase treatment. Comment on this clonotype: Its antigen is still unknown. No much larger clonotype is one base removed from it; base qualities were not supplied.

Rearrangement joined TRBV12-3 or TRBV12-4 to TRBJ2-7, and TRBD2 may be the D gene, going by 6 matching bases. The sequence derives from a female donor with luminal breast cancer. Sequencing was carried out using sorted memory CD4+ effector T cells from the tumor. The sample's cell subset or site label is to be understood as: CD45RA-negative sorted CD4+ T cells (memory Tconv or effector/memory Treg). The CDR3 has the sequence CASSGGSYEQYF. The nucleotides read TGTGCCAGCAGCGGGGGTTCCTACGAGCAGTACTTC.